These T cell receptor beta chains were read from a single sample in a study of blood T cells in healthy people across ages. TCRdb redid the calling of the 5' RACE reads with MiXCR, one entry per CDR3 protein. The data hold hundreds of thousands of distinct CDR3 sequences, with just over 55% observed a single time. Sequencing was performed on blood. Receptor source: a man aged 40-49 years in good health. Each CDR3 is given with its conserved first and last residue. The D gene is left open where the match is weak. Clone size is given for some rows only: seen once, a few or many times, or a class if the clone is expanded.

clone_size: .; v_call: TRBV12-3/TRBV12-4; j_call: TRBJ2-3; cdr3_length: 12; d_call: .; cdr3_aa: CASRFNTDTQYF; cdr3_nt: TGTGCCAGCAGATTTAACACAGATACGCAGTATTTT
clone_size: .; v_call: TRBV28; j_call: TRBJ2-5; cdr3_length: 14; d_call: .; cdr3_aa: CASSLIQGEETQYF; cdr3_nt: TGTGCCAGCAGCTTGATCCAGGGTGAAGAGACCCAGTACTTC
clone_size: .; v_call: TRBV5-1; j_call: TRBJ2-3; cdr3_length: 15; d_call: .; cdr3_aa: CASRDGGPLTDTQYF; cdr3_nt: TGCGCCAGCAGGGACGGGGGGCCGCTCACAGATACGCAGTATTTT
clone_size: .; v_call: TRBV6-4; j_call: TRBJ2-3; cdr3_length: 14; d_call: .; cdr3_aa: CATSRGPSTDTQYF; cdr3_nt: TGTGCCACGAGCAGGGGACCGAGCACAGATACGCAGTATTTT
clone_size: .; v_call: TRBV6-2/TRBV6-3; j_call: TRBJ2-3; cdr3_length: 20; d_call: .; cdr3_aa: CASRPQSPTHLLTSTDTQYF; cdr3_nt: TGTGCCAGCAGACCCCAGAGTCCCACACATCTTTTAACTAGCACAGATACGCAGTATTTT
clone_size: .; v_call: TRBV29-1; j_call: TRBJ2-7; cdr3_length: 13; d_call: .; cdr3_aa: CSVAPDVSYEQYF; cdr3_nt: TGCAGCGTTGCCCCGGATGTTTCCTACGAGCAGTACTTC
clone_size: once; v_call: TRBV6-4; j_call: TRBJ2-2; cdr3_length: 14; d_call: .; cdr3_aa: CASSGEGGAGELFF; cdr3_nt: TGTGCCAGCAGTGGAGAGGGTGGAGCCGGGGAGCTGTTTTTT
clone_size: few; v_call: TRBV9; j_call: TRBJ1-2; cdr3_length: 18; d_call: .; cdr3_aa: CASSPRDTTGFTGYGYTF; cdr3_nt: TGTGCCAGCAGCCCACGAGATACGACAGGATTTACCGGCTATGGCTACACCTTC
clone_size: .; v_call: TRBV20-1; j_call: TRBJ2-2; cdr3_length: 14; d_call: .; cdr3_aa: CSARGAENTGELFF; cdr3_nt: TGCAGTGCTAGAGGAGCGGAGAACACCGGGGAGCTGTTTTTT
clone_size: .; v_call: TRBV2; j_call: TRBJ2-1; cdr3_length: 11; d_call: .; cdr3_aa: CASTQALEQFF; cdr3_nt: TGTGCCAGCACCCAAGCCCTAGAGCAGTTCTTC
clone_size: few; v_call: TRBV14; j_call: TRBJ2-5; cdr3_length: 16; d_call: TRBD2; cdr3_aa: CASSQGLADYQETQYF; cdr3_nt: TGTGCCAGCAGCCAAGGACTAGCGGATTACCAAGAGACCCAGTACTTC
clone_size: .; v_call: TRBV3-1; j_call: TRBJ1-1; cdr3_length: 16; d_call: .; cdr3_aa: CASSRGGLGGNTEAFF; cdr3_nt: TGTGCCAGCAGCCGCGGGGGACTAGGCGGGAACACTGAAGCTTTCTTT
clone_size: once; v_call: TRBV6-6; j_call: TRBJ1-1; cdr3_length: 14; d_call: .; cdr3_aa: CASSDGAANTEAFF; cdr3_nt: TGTGCCAGCAGTGACGGGGCGGCGAACACTGAAGCTTTCTTT
clone_size: many; v_call: TRBV4-1; j_call: TRBJ2-3; cdr3_length: 16; d_call: .; cdr3_aa: CASRQRQVTSTDTQYF; cdr3_nt: TGCGCCAGCAGGCAACGACAGGTCACTAGCACAGATACGCAGTATTTT
clone_size: once; v_call: TRBV29-1; j_call: TRBJ2-3; cdr3_length: 13; d_call: .; cdr3_aa: CSVENRNTDTQYF; cdr3_nt: TGCAGCGTTGAAAACAGGAACACAGATACGCAGTATTTT
clone_size: few; v_call: TRBV29-1; j_call: TRBJ2-5; cdr3_length: 12; d_call: TRBD2; cdr3_aa: CSATTSEETQYF; cdr3_nt: TGCAGCGCAACGACTAGCGAAGAGACCCAGTACTTC
clone_size: .; v_call: TRBV6-2/TRBV6-3; j_call: TRBJ2-1; cdr3_length: 18; d_call: TRBD2; cdr3_aa: CASRISALREGLYNEQFF; cdr3_nt: TGTGCCAGCAGAATATCGGCGTTGCGGGAGGGGCTCTACAATGAGCAGTTCTTC
clone_size: .; v_call: TRBV6-6; j_call: TRBJ2-1; cdr3_length: 12; d_call: .; cdr3_aa: CASSYPGGEQFF; cdr3_nt: TGTGCCAGCAGTTATCCCGGGGGTGAGCAGTTCTTC
clone_size: .; v_call: TRBV7-8; j_call: TRBJ1-1; cdr3_length: 14; d_call: .; cdr3_aa: CASSLDLMNTEAFF; cdr3_nt: TGTGCCAGCAGCTTAGATTTAATGAACACTGAAGCTTTCTTT
clone_size: .; v_call: TRBV6-6; j_call: TRBJ1-5; cdr3_length: 13; d_call: .; cdr3_aa: CATSAAEGQPQHF; cdr3_nt: TGTGCCACCTCGGCCGCGGAGGGACAGCCCCAGCATTTT
clone_size: few; v_call: TRBV27; j_call: TRBJ1-4; cdr3_length: 14; d_call: .; cdr3_aa: CASGKLGPNEKLFF; cdr3_nt: TGTGCCAGCGGGAAGTTGGGGCCTAATGAAAAACTGTTTTTT
clone_size: .; v_call: TRBV5-1; j_call: TRBJ1-2; cdr3_length: 20; d_call: TRBD1; cdr3_aa: CASSLDTGVRSITANYGYTF; cdr3_nt: TGCGCCAGCAGCTTGGATACAGGGGTGCGATCAATCACAGCTAACTATGGCTACACCTTC
clone_size: .; v_call: TRBV5-1; j_call: TRBJ1-1; cdr3_length: 15; d_call: .; cdr3_aa: CASRADTVSNTEAFF; cdr3_nt: TGCGCCAGCAGGGCTGATACAGTGTCGAACACTGAAGCTTTCTTT
clone_size: .; v_call: TRBV24-1; j_call: TRBJ2-5; cdr3_length: 13; d_call: .; cdr3_aa: CATSDSHQETQYF; cdr3_nt: TGTGCCACCAGTGATTCACACCAAGAGACCCAGTACTTC
clone_size: many; v_call: TRBV7-2; j_call: TRBJ1-6; cdr3_length: 15; d_call: TRBD1; cdr3_aa: CASSLGTGLNSPLHF; cdr3_nt: TGTGCCAGCAGCCTGGGGACAGGACTCAATTCACCCCTCCACTTT
clone_size: .; v_call: TRBV20-1; j_call: TRBJ2-7; cdr3_length: 13; d_call: .; cdr3_aa: CSASARRAYEQYF; cdr3_nt: TGCAGTGCCTCGGCCCGGCGGGCCTACGAGCAGTACTTC
clone_size: .; v_call: TRBV20-1; j_call: TRBJ1-5; cdr3_length: 15; d_call: TRBD1; cdr3_aa: CSATRTGNSNQPQHF; cdr3_nt: TGCAGTGCTACCCGGACAGGGAATAGCAATCAGCCCCAGCATTTT
clone_size: .; v_call: TRBV7-2; j_call: TRBJ2-1; cdr3_length: 17; d_call: TRBD2; cdr3_aa: CASSLGLAGGSVNEQFF; cdr3_nt: TGTGCCAGCAGCTTAGGGCTAGCGGGAGGGAGCGTCAATGAGCAGTTCTTC
clone_size: .; v_call: TRBV27; j_call: TRBJ1-4; cdr3_length: 15; d_call: .; cdr3_aa: CASSSAGSKGEKLFF; cdr3_nt: TGTGCCAGCAGTTCCGCAGGGTCTAAGGGGGAAAAACTGTTTTTT
clone_size: .; v_call: TRBV27; j_call: TRBJ2-7; cdr3_length: 14; d_call: TRBD2; cdr3_aa: CASSFGGLVYEQYF; cdr3_nt: TGTGCCAGCAGTTTCGGGGGACTAGTTTACGAGCAGTACTTC
clone_size: .; v_call: TRBV7-9; j_call: TRBJ2-7; cdr3_length: 15; d_call: .; cdr3_aa: CASSLDGEPSYEQYF; cdr3_nt: TGTGCCAGCAGTTTGGACGGGGAACCCTCCTACGAGCAGTACTTC
clone_size: .; v_call: TRBV29-1; j_call: TRBJ2-1; cdr3_length: 13; d_call: TRBD2; cdr3_aa: CSVRGGLDNEQFF; cdr3_nt: TGCAGCGTCCGGGGGGGCTTAGACAATGAGCAGTTCTTC
clone_size: .; v_call: TRBV12-3/TRBV12-4; j_call: TRBJ2-7; cdr3_length: 14; d_call: .; cdr3_aa: CASSLARTVGEQYF; cdr3_nt: TGTGCCAGCAGTTTAGCGAGGACCGTTGGCGAGCAGTACTTC
clone_size: few; v_call: TRBV29-1; j_call: TRBJ1-2; cdr3_length: 14; d_call: .; cdr3_aa: CSVNPTGDNYGYTF; cdr3_nt: TGCAGCGTTAACCCAACAGGCGATAACTATGGCTACACCTTC
clone_size: .; v_call: TRBV7-9; j_call: TRBJ2-5; cdr3_length: 18; d_call: .; cdr3_aa: CASSPQEGINRLQETQYF; cdr3_nt: TGTGCCAGCAGCCCCCAGGAGGGAATTAACAGACTCCAAGAGACCCAGTACTTC
clone_size: few; v_call: TRBV29-1; j_call: TRBJ2-1; cdr3_length: 13; d_call: TRBD1; cdr3_aa: CSVMGTGYNEQFF; cdr3_nt: TGCAGCGTCATGGGGACAGGTTACAATGAGCAGTTCTTC
clone_size: few; v_call: TRBV7-2; j_call: TRBJ1-6; cdr3_length: 16; d_call: .; cdr3_aa: CASSLRKSGRSSPLHF; cdr3_nt: TGTGCCAGCAGCCTAAGGAAGAGTGGCAGATCTTCACCCCTCCACTTT
clone_size: .; v_call: TRBV25-1; j_call: TRBJ1-1; cdr3_length: 13; d_call: .; cdr3_aa: CASTSAGRSEAFF; cdr3_nt: TGTGCCAGCACTTCAGCTGGTCGATCTGAAGCTTTCTTT
clone_size: once; v_call: TRBV10-3; j_call: TRBJ2-1; cdr3_length: 13; d_call: TRBD2; cdr3_aa: CAIRGLADNEQFF; cdr3_nt: TGTGCCATCAGGGGACTAGCGGACAATGAGCAGTTCTTC
clone_size: .; v_call: TRBV5-8; j_call: TRBJ2-7; cdr3_length: 14; d_call: .; cdr3_aa: CASSGRRVPYGQYF; cdr3_nt: TGTGCCAGCAGCGGCCGGAGGGTCCCCTACGGGCAGTACTTC
clone_size: few; v_call: TRBV7-2; j_call: TRBJ2-1; cdr3_length: 14; d_call: .; cdr3_aa: CASSFKLLVDEQFF; cdr3_nt: TGTGCCAGCAGCTTTAAGTTACTAGTAGATGAGCAGTTCTTC
clone_size: .; v_call: TRBV5-5; j_call: TRBJ2-5; cdr3_length: 17; d_call: TRBD1; cdr3_aa: CASSLLEFEGARETQYF; cdr3_nt: TGTGCCAGCAGCTTACTAGAGTTCGAGGGGGCCCGGGAGACCCAGTACTTC
clone_size: few; v_call: TRBV5-1; j_call: TRBJ2-1; cdr3_length: 19; d_call: TRBD2; cdr3_aa: CASSLTTSGRASSYNEQFF; cdr3_nt: TGCGCCAGCAGCTTGACGACTAGCGGGAGGGCCAGCTCCTACAATGAGCAGTTCTTC